This T cell receptor (beta chain) appears in the sequencing data of a study of PD-1 blockade in classical Hodgkin lymphoma. Study results and caveats: Whatever underlies the repertoire differences (possibly disease activity or prior therapy) remains undefined. Lower baseline TCR diversity was reported for newly diagnosed patients than for healthy donors.

Assay: immunoSEQ multiplex PCR; the TCRdb copy retains only in-frame clones and omits some. The sample has approximately 17,000 clones; 80% to 95% are singletons. A word on this clone: Its antigen is still unknown.

Documented time point: newly diagnosed, previously untreated cHL patient sample. Serving as comparison were PBMCs from newly diagnosed, untreated classical Hodgkin lymphoma, which were sequenced alongside the relapsed/refractory trial patients. Germline V gives CDR1 MGHDK, CDR2 SYGVNS. This CDR3 has 10 residues. Trimming cost V 2 bases and J 5 bases, with 0 bases left between them. This clonotype was obtained from a human donor with classical Hodgkin lymphoma. The rearrangement links TRBV25-1 to TRBJ2-5; D is ambiguous. Specimen: peripheral blood mononuclear cells (PBMCs). This CDR3 reads CASSEETQYF. CDR3 nucleotides: TGTGCCAGCAGTGAAGAGACCCAGTACTTC. Filled out from reference TRBV25-1 and TRBJ2-5, the complete variable domain reads EADIYQTPRYLVIGTGKKITLECSQTMGHDKMYWYQQDPGMELHLIHYSYGVNSTEKGDLSSESTVSRIRTEHFPLTLESARPSHTSQYLCASSEETQYFGPGTRLLVL.